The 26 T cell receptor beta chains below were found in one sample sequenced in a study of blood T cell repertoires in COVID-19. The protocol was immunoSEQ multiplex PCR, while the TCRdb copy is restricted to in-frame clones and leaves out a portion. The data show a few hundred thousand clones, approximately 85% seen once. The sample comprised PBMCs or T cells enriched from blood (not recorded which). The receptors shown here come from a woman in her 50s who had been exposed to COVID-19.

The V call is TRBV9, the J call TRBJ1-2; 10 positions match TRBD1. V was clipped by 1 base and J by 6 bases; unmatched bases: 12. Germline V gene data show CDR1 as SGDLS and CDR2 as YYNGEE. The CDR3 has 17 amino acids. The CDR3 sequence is CASSVLPPGQGIDGYTF. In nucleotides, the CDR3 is TGTGCCAGCAGCGTATTACCTCCGGGACAGGGGATCGATGGCTACACCTTC. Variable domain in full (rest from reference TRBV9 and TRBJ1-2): DSGVTQTPKHLITATGQRVTLRCSPRSGDLSVYWYQQSLDQGLQFLIQYYNGEERAKGNILERFSAQQFPDLHSELNLSSLELGDSALYFCASSVLPPGQGIDGYTFGSGTRLTVV.

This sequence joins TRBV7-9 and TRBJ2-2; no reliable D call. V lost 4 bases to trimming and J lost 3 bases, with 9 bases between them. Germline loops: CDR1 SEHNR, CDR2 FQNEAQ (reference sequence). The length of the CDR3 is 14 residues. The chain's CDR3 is CASSSDTYTGELFF. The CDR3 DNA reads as TGTGCCAGCAGCTCCGACACCTACACCGGGGAGCTGTTTTTT.

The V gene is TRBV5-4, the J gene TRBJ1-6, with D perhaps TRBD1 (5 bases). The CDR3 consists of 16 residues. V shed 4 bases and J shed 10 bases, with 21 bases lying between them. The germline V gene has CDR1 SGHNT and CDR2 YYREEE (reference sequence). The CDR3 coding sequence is TGTGCCAGCAGCCCAACTAACGTGCAGGGTGGGTCACCCCTCCACTTT. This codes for CASSPTNVQGGSPLHF. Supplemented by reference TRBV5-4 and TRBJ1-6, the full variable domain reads ETGVTQSPTHLIKTRGQQVTLRCSSQSGHNTVSWYQQALGQGPQFIFQYYREEENGRGNFPPRFSGLQFPNYSSELNVNALELDDSALYLCASSPTNVQGGSPLHFGNGTRLTVT.

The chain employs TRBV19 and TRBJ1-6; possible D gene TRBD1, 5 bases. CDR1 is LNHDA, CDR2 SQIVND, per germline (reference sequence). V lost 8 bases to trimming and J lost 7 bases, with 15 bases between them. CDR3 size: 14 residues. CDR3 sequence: CASSPGLHNSPLHF. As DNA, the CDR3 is TGTGCCAGTTCGCCGGGACTGCACAATTCACCCCTCCACTTT.

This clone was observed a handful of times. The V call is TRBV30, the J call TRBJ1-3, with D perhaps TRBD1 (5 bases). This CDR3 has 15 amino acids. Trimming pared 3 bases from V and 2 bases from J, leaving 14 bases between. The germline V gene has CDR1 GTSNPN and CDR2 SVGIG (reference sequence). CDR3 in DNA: TGTGCCTGGAGCCGCCCCGGGGGGGCTGGAAACACCATATATTTT. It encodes CAWSRPGGAGNTIYF. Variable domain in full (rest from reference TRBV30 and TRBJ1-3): SQTIHQWPATLVQPVGSPLSLECTVEGTSNPNLYWYRQAAGRGLQLLFYSVGIGQISSEVPQNLSASRPQDRQFILSSKKLLLSDSGFYLCAWSRPGGAGNTIYFGEGSWLTVV.

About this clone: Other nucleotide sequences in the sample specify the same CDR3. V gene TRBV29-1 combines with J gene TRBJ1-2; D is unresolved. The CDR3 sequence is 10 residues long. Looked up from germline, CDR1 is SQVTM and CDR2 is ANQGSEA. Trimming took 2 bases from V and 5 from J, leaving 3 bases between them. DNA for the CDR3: TGCAGCGTTGAACGGTATGGCTACACCTTC. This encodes CSVERYGYTF.

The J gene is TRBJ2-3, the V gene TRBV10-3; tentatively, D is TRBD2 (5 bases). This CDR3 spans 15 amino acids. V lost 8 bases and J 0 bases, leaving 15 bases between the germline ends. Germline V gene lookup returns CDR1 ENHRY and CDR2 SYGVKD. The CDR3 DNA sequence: TGTGCCATCTCCCGGGATCCCCAAAGCACAGATACGCAGTATTTT. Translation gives CAISRDPQSTDTQYF.

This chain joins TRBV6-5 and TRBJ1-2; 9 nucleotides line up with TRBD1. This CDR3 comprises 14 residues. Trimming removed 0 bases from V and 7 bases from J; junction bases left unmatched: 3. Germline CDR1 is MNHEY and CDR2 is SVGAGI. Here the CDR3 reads CASSYSQGASGYTF. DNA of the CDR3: TGTGCCAGCAGTTACTCACAGGGGGCCTCTGGCTACACCTTC.

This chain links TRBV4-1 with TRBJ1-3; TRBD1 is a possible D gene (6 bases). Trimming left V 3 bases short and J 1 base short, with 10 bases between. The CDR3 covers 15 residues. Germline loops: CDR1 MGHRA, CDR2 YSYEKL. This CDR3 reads CASSQTGESGNTIYF. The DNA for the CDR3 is TGCGCCAGCAGCCAGACAGGAGAATCTGGAAACACCATATATTTT.

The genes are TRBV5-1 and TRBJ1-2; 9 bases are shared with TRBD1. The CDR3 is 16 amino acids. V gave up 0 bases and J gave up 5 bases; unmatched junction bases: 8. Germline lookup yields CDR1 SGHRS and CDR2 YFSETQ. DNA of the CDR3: TGCGCCAGCAGCTTGGTCGAGGACAGGGGCTTTTATGGCTACACCTTC. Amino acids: CASSLVEDRGFYGYTF.

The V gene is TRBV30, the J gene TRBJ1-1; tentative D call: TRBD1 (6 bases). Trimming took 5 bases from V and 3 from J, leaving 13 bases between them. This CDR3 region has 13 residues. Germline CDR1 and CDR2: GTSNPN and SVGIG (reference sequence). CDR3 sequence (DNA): TGTGCCTGGCGGGATTCAGGGGACACTGAAGCTTTCTTT. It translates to CAWRDSGDTEAFF.

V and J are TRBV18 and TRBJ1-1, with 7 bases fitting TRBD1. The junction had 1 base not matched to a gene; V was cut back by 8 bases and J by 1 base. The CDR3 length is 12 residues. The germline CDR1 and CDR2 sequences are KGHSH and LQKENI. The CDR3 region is CASAGGNTEAFF. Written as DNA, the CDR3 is TGTGCCAGCGCAGGGGGGAACACTGAAGCTTTCTTT. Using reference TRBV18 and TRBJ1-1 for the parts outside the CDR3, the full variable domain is NAGVMQNPRHLVRRRGQEARLRCSPMKGHSHVYWYRQLPEEGLKFMVYLQKENIIDESGMPKERFSAEFPKEGPSILRIQQVVRGDSAAYFCASAGGNTEAFFGQGTRLTVV.

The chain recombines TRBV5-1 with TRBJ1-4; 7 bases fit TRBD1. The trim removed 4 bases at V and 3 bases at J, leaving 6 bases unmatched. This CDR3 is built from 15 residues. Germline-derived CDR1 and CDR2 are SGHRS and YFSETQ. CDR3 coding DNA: TGCGCCAGCAGCCTAGGGACAGCAGCTAATGAAAAACTGTTTTTT. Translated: CASSLGTAANEKLFF.

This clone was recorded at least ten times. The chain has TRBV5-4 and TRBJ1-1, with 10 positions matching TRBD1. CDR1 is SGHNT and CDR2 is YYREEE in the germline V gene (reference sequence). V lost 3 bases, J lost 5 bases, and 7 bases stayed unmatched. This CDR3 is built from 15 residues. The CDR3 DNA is TGTGCCAGCAGCTCCCCGACAGGGGGCGAGACTGAAGCTTTCTTT. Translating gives CASSSPTGGETEAFF. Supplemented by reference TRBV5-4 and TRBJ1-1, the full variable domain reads ETGVTQSPTHLIKTRGQQVTLRCSSQSGHNTVSWYQQALGQGPQFIFQYYREEENGRGNFPPRFSGLQFPNYSSELNVNALELDDSALYLCASSSPTGGETEAFFGQGTRLTVV.

Here the CDR3 DNA reads TGTGCCAGCACCTTCGGGTGGCATGAGCAGTTCTTC. Translated, it gives CASTFGWHEQFF. V gene TRBV12-3 or TRBV12-4 combines with J gene TRBJ2-1; D ambiguous. V gave up 7 bases and J gave up 8 bases, with 12 bases separating them. The CDR3 spans 12 residues.

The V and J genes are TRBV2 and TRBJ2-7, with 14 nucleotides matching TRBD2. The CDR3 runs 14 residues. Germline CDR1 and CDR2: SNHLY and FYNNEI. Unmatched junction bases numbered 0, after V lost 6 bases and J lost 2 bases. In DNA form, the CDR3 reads TGTGCCAGCAGGACTAGCGGGGGGGCCTACGAGCAGTACTTC. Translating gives CASRTSGGAYEQYF.

The CDR3 sequence is CASSLRTSGYEQYF. The CDR3 coding sequence is TGTGCCAGCAGTTTAAGGACTAGCGGCTACGAGCAGTACTTC. The chain links TRBV27 to TRBJ2-7; 10 bases line up with TRBD2. There are 14 residues in the CDR3. Germline CDR1 MNHEY, CDR2 SMNVEV (reference sequence). Trimming took 2 bases from V and 3 from J; bases not matched to a gene: 1.

For the CDR3, the DNA is TGTGCCAGCAGTGAAGCGTTTGGGGGGGGATTCGAACCAGGGGCTTTCTTT. This translates into CASSEAFGGGFEPGAFF. The J gene is TRBJ1-1, the V gene TRBV6-1; D perhaps matches TRBD1 (5 bases). The V end was cut by 0 bases, the J end by 11 bases, with 25 bases between. CDR3 length: 17 amino acids. CDR1 is MNHNS and CDR2 is SASEGT in the germline V gene.

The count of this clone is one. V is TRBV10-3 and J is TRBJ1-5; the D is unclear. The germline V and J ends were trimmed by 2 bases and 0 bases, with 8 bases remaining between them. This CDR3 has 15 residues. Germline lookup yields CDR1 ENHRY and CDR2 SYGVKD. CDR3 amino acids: CAISEGGNSNQPQHF. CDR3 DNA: TGTGCCATCAGTGAGGGCGGGAATAGCAATCAGCCCCAGCATTTT.

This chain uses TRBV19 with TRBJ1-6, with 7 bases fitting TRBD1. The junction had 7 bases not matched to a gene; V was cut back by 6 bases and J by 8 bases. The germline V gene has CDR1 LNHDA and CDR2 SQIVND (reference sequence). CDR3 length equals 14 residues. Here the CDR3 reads CASRVEGADSPLHF. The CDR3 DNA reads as TGTGCCAGTAGGGTGGAGGGGGCGGATTCACCCCTCCACTTT.

The CDR3 loop is CASSEVAALSTDTQYF. For the CDR3, the DNA is TGTGCCAGCAGTGAAGTAGCGGCCCTTAGCACAGATACGCAGTATTTT. The chain employs TRBV2 and TRBJ2-3; D may be TRBD2 (6 bases). The CDR3 covers 16 residues. The V gene lost 1 base and the J gene lost 0 bases, with 11 bases spanning the gap. The germline V gene has CDR1 SNHLY and CDR2 FYNNEI.

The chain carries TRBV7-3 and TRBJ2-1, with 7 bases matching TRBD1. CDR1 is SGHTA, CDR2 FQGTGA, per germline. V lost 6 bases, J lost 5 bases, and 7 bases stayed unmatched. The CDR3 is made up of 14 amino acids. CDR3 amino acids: CASRGTVRHNEQFF. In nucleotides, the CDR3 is TGTGCCAGCAGGGGGACAGTCCGACACAATGAGCAGTTCTTC.

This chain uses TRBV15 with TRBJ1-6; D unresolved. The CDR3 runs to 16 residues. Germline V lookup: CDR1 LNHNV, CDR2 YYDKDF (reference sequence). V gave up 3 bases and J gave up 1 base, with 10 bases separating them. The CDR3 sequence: CATSSSTLSYNSPLHF. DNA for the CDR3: TGTGCCACCAGCAGTTCAACTTTATCCTATAATTCACCCCTCCACTTT.

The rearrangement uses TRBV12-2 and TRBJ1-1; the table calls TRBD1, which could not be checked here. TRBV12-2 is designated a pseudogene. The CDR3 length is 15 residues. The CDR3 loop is CASRLARTGPAEAFF. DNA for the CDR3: TGTGCAAGTCGCTTAGCCAGGACAGGGCCGGCTGAAGCTTTCTTT.

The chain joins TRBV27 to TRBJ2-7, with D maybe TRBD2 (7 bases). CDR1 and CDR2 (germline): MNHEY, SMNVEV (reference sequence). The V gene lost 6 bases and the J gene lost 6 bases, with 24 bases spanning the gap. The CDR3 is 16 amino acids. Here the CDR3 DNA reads TGTGCCAGCAGCAAAGGGGGGGCTTTCGGTACTACCGAGCAGTACTTC. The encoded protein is CASSKGGAFGTTEQYF.

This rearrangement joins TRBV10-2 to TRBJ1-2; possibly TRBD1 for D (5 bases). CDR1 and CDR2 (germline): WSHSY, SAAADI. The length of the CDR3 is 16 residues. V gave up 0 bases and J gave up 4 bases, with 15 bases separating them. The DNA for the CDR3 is TGCGCCAGCAGTGAGTCTGAAGCTGCAGGGCCCTATGGCTACACCTTC. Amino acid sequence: CASSESEAAGPYGYTF.